Each of the 19 T cell receptor beta chains below was sequenced from the same sample in a study of blood T cell repertoires in COVID-19. Sequencing used immunoSEQ multiplex PCR; TCRdb keeps in-frame clones, though not all of them. The sample has just under 150,000 clones; approximately 90% are singletons. Sequences were obtained from peripheral blood. All receptors come from a woman between 45 and 60 years old with active or convalescent COVID-19.

V and J are TRBV7-8 and TRBJ2-7; TRBD1 matches at 7 bases. V was clipped by 3 bases and J by 2 bases; unmatched bases: 4. Looked up from germline, CDR1 is SGHVS and CDR2 is FQNEAQ. The CDR3 runs 14 residues. The CDR3 DNA is TGTGCCAGCAGCTTTACGGGACAGACCTACGAGCAGTACTTC. Translating gives CASSFTGQTYEQYF.

The chain recombines TRBV5-1 with TRBJ2-5; D not certain. Trimming pared 0 bases from V and 2 bases from J, leaving 11 bases between. Per germline, CDR1 SGHRS and CDR2 YFSETQ. This CDR3 has 15 amino acids. CDR3 nucleotide sequence: TGCGCCAGCAGCTTGGGGGCTTTCCCACAAGAGACCCAGTACTTC. Translation: CASSLGAFPQETQYF.

V usage is TRBV28 and J usage is TRBJ1-2; possibly TRBD1 for D (5 bases). Germline CDR1 MDHEN, CDR2 SYDVKM. The CDR3 contains 14 residues. The V end lost 6 bases, the J end lost 5 bases, and 16 bases lay between the germline ends. Here the CDR3 reads CASSPNPGRYGYTF. In DNA, the CDR3 is TGTGCCAGCAGCCCTAACCCAGGGAGGTATGGCTACACCTTC.

The chain employs TRBV18 and TRBJ2-7; D uncertain. Germline V lookup: CDR1 KGHSH, CDR2 LQKENI. The CDR3 runs 14 residues. Trimming took 2 bases from V and 0 from J, leaving 8 bases between them. The CDR3 nucleotides read TGTGCCAGCTCACCAGGGCCAGCCTCCTACGAGCAGTACTTC. It codes for CASSPGPASYEQYF.

The chain recombines TRBV6-2 or TRBV6-3 with TRBJ2-2, with 9 bases that match TRBD2. Losses at the gene ends were 4 bases for V and 7 bases for J; bases not matched to a gene: 7. The CDR3 sequence is 15 residues long. Germline CDR1 is MNHEY and CDR2 is SVGEGT. The CDR3 DNA is TGTGCCAGCAGTTCAGGGACTAGCCTTGGCGGGGAGCTGTTTTTT. The encoded protein is CASSSGTSLGGELFF.

The chain has TRBV27 and TRBJ1-1, with 7 bases identical to TRBD1. This CDR3 is built from 17 residues. Germline trimming cut 5 bases from V and 6 bases from J; bases unmatched to any gene: 18. Per the germline V gene, CDR1 is MNHEY and CDR2 is SMNVEV (reference sequence). CDR3 DNA sequence: TGTGCCAGCAGTACGTGGACAGGCCGGGCTTCGCTGGCTGAAGCTTTCTTT. Its protein is CASSTWTGRASLAEAFF.

This chain connects TRBV1 to TRBJ2-2; TRBD2, the table's D call, was not compared with the DNA. TRBV1 is a pseudogene. The CDR3 runs 19 residues. CDR3 sequence: CTSSQDRASTRLSGGELFF. CDR3 DNA sequence: TGCACCAGCAGCCAAGATAGGGCTAGCACACGACTAAGCGGCGGGGAGCTGTTTTTT.

This CDR3 is CSAETGVSYNEQFF. Here the CDR3 DNA reads TGCAGCGCCGAGACAGGGGTATCCTACAATGAGCAGTTCTTC. The gene calls are TRBV29-1 and TRBJ2-1, with TRBD1 matching over 8 bases. Trimming removed 7 bases from V and 1 base from J; junction bases left unmatched: 6. CDR3 size: 14 residues. The germline V gene has CDR1 SQVTM and CDR2 ANQGSEA.

In this sample, this clone turned up once. The rearrangement links TRBV5-1 to TRBJ2-1; 11 bases match TRBD2. Germline trimming cut 4 bases from V and 7 bases from J; bases unmatched to any gene: 10. This CDR3 comprises 16 residues. The germline V gene has CDR1 SGHRS and CDR2 YFSETQ. The CDR3 DNA sequence: TGCGCCAGCAGCGGAGGAGGACTAGCGGGCTGGAATGAGCAGTTCTTC. Its protein product is CASSGGGLAGWNEQFF.

V is TRBV24-1 and J is TRBJ2-3, with TRBD1 as a possible D gene (5 bases). The V gene's germline CDR1 is KGHDR and CDR2 SFDVKD. Trimming removed 3 bases from V and 4 bases from J, with 16 bases in between. The CDR3 totals 16 residues. CDR3 nucleotide sequence: TGTGCCACCAGTGATACAGGTCAGGGAAGCGCAGATACGCAGTATTTT. Translation gives CATSDTGQGSADTQYF.

The chain employs TRBV2 and TRBJ2-2, with no clear D. Germline V CDR1 and CDR2: SNHLY, FYNNEI. The V end lost 6 bases, the J end lost 4 bases, and 9 bases lay between the germline ends. The CDR3 is 13 residues long. The DNA for the CDR3 is TGTGCCAGCAGCACAGTAGTCACCGGGGAGCTGTTTTTT. Residues: CASSTVVTGELFF.

The rearrangement joins TRBV29-1 to TRBJ1-1, with D hard to call. The CDR3 extends over 11 amino acids. Germline values: CDR1 SQVTM, CDR2 ANQGSEA. V shed 5 bases and J shed 6 bases, with 10 bases lying between them. For the CDR3, the DNA is TGCAGCGTTTTTGAGTTCCCTGAAGCTTTCTTT. It translates to CSVFEFPEAFF.

The rearrangement uses TRBV3-1 (or the pseudogene TRBV3-2) and TRBJ1-2; 8 bases line up with TRBD1. The V gene end was trimmed by 6 bases and the J gene end by 6 bases; junction bases not matched to a gene: 9. This CDR3 contains 14 residues. Per the germline V gene, CDR1 is LGHDT and CDR2 is YNNKEL (reference sequence). This CDR3 reads CASRQDRVWDGYTF. The CDR3, as DNA: TGTGCCAGCAGGCAGGACAGGGTTTGGGATGGCTACACCTTC.

This clone was seen a handful of times. The CDR3, as DNA: TGCGCCAGCAGCCACAGACAGGGTGGGGATGGAAACACCATATATTTT. It specifies CASSHRQGGDGNTIYF. The chain joins TRBV4-1 to TRBJ1-3, with 7 positions matching TRBD1. Unmatched junction bases numbered 8, after V lost 3 bases and J lost 3 bases. The CDR3 totals 16 residues. Germline lookup yields CDR1 MGHRA and CDR2 YSYEKL.

This clone was counted a single time. The J gene is TRBJ2-2, the V gene TRBV2; 7 positions match TRBD1. CDR1 SNHLY and CDR2 FYNNEI come from the germline V gene. Trimming cost V 4 bases and J 3 bases; bases outside gene matches: 2. The CDR3 extends over 14 amino acids. CDR3 in amino acids: CASSADRDTGELFF. The CDR3 bases are TGTGCCAGCAGTGCCGACAGGGACACCGGGGAGCTGTTTTTT. Filled out from reference TRBV2 and TRBJ2-2, the complete variable domain reads EPEVTQTPSHQVTQMGQEVILRCVPISNHLYFYWYRQILGQKVEFLVSFYNNEISEKSEIFDDQFSVERPDGSNFTLKIRSTKLEDSAMYFCASSADRDTGELFFGEGSRLTVL.

The V and J genes are TRBV4-3 and TRBJ1-1; TRBD1 agrees at 9 bases. This CDR3 spans 14 amino acids. The germline CDR1 and CDR2 sequences are LGHNA and YSLEER. V gave up 1 base and J gave up 5 bases; unmatched junction bases: 2. The CDR3 is CASSQGTGDTEAFF. The CDR3 nucleotides are TGCGCCAGCAGCCAAGGGACAGGGGATACTGAAGCTTTCTTT.

V is TRBV4-3 and J is TRBJ1-1, with D tentatively TRBD1 (5 bases). There are 14 residues in the CDR3. The V gene's germline CDR1 is LGHNA and CDR2 YSLEER. The germline V and J ends were trimmed by 4 bases and 6 bases, with 15 bases remaining between them. CDR3 residues: CASSRRFDSPEAFF. DNA for the CDR3: TGCGCCAGCAGCCGACGGTTTGACAGCCCTGAAGCTTTCTTT.

This clone was counted a single time. The CDR3 coding sequence is TGTGCCAGCAGTTACGGCGGGGGGGCTTCGGAGACCCAGTACTTC. Residues: CASSYGGGASETQYF. The V call is TRBV6-2 or TRBV6-3, the J call TRBJ2-5, with 9 bases that match TRBD2. The CDR3 sequence is 15 residues long. The V segment lost 2 bases and the J segment 5 bases; nucleotides outside the gene matches: 6. Per the germline V gene, CDR1 is MNHEY and CDR2 is SVGEGT.

The V gene is TRBV5-1, the J gene TRBJ2-2; a possible D gene is TRBD2 (5 bases). The V gene's germline CDR1 is SGHRS and CDR2 YFSETQ. V lost 7 bases, J lost 5 bases, and 21 bases lay in between. The length of the CDR3 is 16 residues. CDR3 coding DNA: TGCGCCAGCTCCGCCGGTCGGGGATTCGGGACCGGGGAGCTGTTTTTT. Translating it yields CASSAGRGFGTGELFF. The full variable domain, rest sourced from reference TRBV5-1 and TRBJ2-2, is KAGVTQTPRYLIKTRGQQVTLSCSPISGHRSVSWYQQTPGQGLQFLFEYFSETQRNKGNFPGRFSGRQFSNSRSEMNVSTLELGDSALYLCASSAGRGFGTGELFFGEGSRLTVL.